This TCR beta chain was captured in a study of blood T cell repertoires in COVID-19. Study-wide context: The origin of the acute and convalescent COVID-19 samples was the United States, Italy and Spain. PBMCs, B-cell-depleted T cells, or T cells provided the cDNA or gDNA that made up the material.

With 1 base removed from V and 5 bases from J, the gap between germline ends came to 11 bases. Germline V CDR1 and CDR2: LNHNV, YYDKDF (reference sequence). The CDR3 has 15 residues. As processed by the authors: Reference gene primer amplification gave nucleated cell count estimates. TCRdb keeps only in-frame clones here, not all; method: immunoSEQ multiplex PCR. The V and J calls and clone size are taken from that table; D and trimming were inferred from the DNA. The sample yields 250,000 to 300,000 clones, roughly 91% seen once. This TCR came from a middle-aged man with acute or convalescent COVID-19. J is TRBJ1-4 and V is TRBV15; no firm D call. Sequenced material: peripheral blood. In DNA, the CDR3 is TGTGCCACCAGCAGAGTGAACAACCAGAATGAAAAACTGTTTTTT. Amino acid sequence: CATSRVNNQNEKLFF.